What follows are 16 T cell receptor beta chains derived from one specimen sequenced in a study of Tregs in tolerant kidney transplant recipients. Only in-frame clones appear in the TCRdb table, and some are missing; sequencing was by immunoSEQ multiplex PCR. This table holds 100,000 to 150,000 clones, 85% to 95% found once. Material: CD4+ T cells from blood. Receptors originate from a human donor in good health.

V gene TRBV11-3 combines with J gene TRBJ2-1; 7 positions agree with TRBD2. Germline loops: CDR1 SGHNT, CDR2 YENEEA. The V segment lost 0 bases and the J segment 5 bases; nucleotides outside the gene matches: 13. The CDR3 runs 18 residues. The chain's CDR3 is CASSLDLTLSGEDNEQFF. The DNA of the CDR3 is TGTGCCAGCAGCTTAGATCTAACACTGAGCGGGGAGGACAATGAGCAGTTCTTC.

The V gene is TRBV18, the J gene TRBJ1-5; D call uncertain. Trimming removed 3 bases at V and 0 bases at J, with 12 bases between. The CDR3 spans 16 residues. Germline V gene sequence: CDR1 KGHSH, CDR2 LQKENI. CDR3 coding DNA: TGTGCCAGCTCACCGGGCCGCGGAGATAGCAATCAGCCCCAGCATTTT. This encodes CASSPGRGDSNQPQHF.

This clone was counted a single time. CDR3 DNA sequence: TGTGCCTCCGGCCGGGGGGGGGCCCGCAATGAGCAGTTCTTC. It yields the protein CASGRGGARNEQFF. The chain couples TRBV30 to TRBJ2-1; 8 nucleotides agree with TRBD2. V was pared by 7 bases and J by 6 bases, with 11 bases of the junction left unmatched. This CDR3 has 14 amino acids. Germline V gives CDR1 GTSNPN, CDR2 SVGIG (reference sequence).

The CDR3 nucleotides read TGCGCCAGCTCTAGACAGGGATACTACGAGCAGTACTTC. Protein sequence: CASSRQGYYEQYF. This rearrangement joins TRBV10-1 to TRBJ2-7, with 7 bases identical to TRBD1. Per the germline V gene, CDR1 is WNHNN and CDR2 is SYGVQD (reference sequence). The V and J ends lost 8 bases and 3 bases, in that order; junction bases with no gene match: 7. The CDR3 contains 13 residues.

The chain joins TRBV11-3 to TRBJ2-2, with 7 bases fitting TRBD1. The CDR3 covers 13 residues. Germline V gene sequence: CDR1 SGHNT, CDR2 YENEEA. J was trimmed by 6 bases and V by 6 bases; bases with no gene match: 4. The CDR3 spells CASRVGQAGELFF. The CDR3 nucleotides are TGTGCCAGCAGAGTCGGACAGGCCGGGGAGCTGTTTTTT.

The chain carries TRBV27 and TRBJ1-1; D gene ambiguous. There are 14 residues in the CDR3. From germline, CDR1 is MNHEY and CDR2 SMNVEV (reference sequence). The V and J ends lost 5 bases and 7 bases respectively, with 17 bases between them. CDR3 in amino acids: CASSPPGLEGEAFF. As DNA, the CDR3 is TGTGCCAGCAGTCCCCCGGGGTTAGAGGGTGAAGCTTTCTTT.

V is TRBV6-5 and J is TRBJ1-2; 7 bases map to TRBD1. Germline CDR1 MNHEY, CDR2 SVGAGI. CDR3 length: 13 residues. With V trimmed by 6 bases and J by 4 bases, 5 bases remained unmatched. CDR3 in amino acids: CASRRQGGYGYTF. CDR3 nucleotides: TGTGCCAGCAGAAGACAGGGAGGCTATGGCTACACCTTC.

This sequence joins TRBV5-1 and TRBJ2-5; 8 nucleotides line up with TRBD1. This CDR3 is 15 amino acids long. Germline V gene sequence: CDR1 SGHRS, CDR2 YFSETQ. With 3 bases clipped from V and 4 bases from J, the junction kept 8 bases outside the gene matches. This chain's CDR3 is CASSSRQGTRETQYF. CDR3 nucleotide sequence: TGCGCCAGCAGCTCGAGACAGGGGACACGAGAGACCCAGTACTTC.

V usage is TRBV10-3 and J usage is TRBJ2-7; 9 bases align to TRBD2. Trimming cost V 6 bases and J 4 bases; bases outside gene matches: 10. CDR3 length equals 15 residues. CDR1 ENHRY and CDR2 SYGVKD come from the germline V gene. CDR3 nucleotides: TGTGCCATCAGCCCATGGAGCGGGGGGAGGTACGAGCAGTACTTC. Its protein product is CAISPWSGGRYEQYF.

This clone was seen only once. The rearrangement uses TRBV5-6 and TRBJ1-1; D is uncertain. The CDR3 spans 15 residues. With 6 bases removed from V and 3 bases from J, the gap between germline ends came to 18 bases. The germline CDR1 and CDR2 sequences are SGHDT and YYEEEE. DNA for the CDR3: TGTGCCAGCATCCGGAGGAACAGAATTTACACTGAAGCTTTCTTT. Protein product: CASIRRNRIYTEAFF.

The chain uses TRBV5-6 and TRBJ2-2; D gene unclear. The CDR3 has 16 amino acids. Germline V gene data show CDR1 as SGHDT and CDR2 as YYEEEE. Trimming pared 0 bases from V and 4 bases from J, leaving 13 bases between. The CDR3 here is CASSLVHQMATGELFF. The CDR3 DNA follows: TGTGCCAGCAGCTTGGTACATCAGATGGCCACCGGGGAGCTGTTTTTT.

This sequence joins TRBV4-1 and TRBJ1-5, with TRBD1 matching 7 bases. In germline, CDR1 is MGHRA, CDR2 YSYEKL. The CDR3 spans 14 residues. Trimming at V came to 2 bases and at J to 4 bases, leaving 2 bases not matched to a gene. The CDR3: CASSQPGGNQPQHF. The CDR3, as DNA: TGCGCCAGCAGCCAACCAGGGGGGAATCAGCCCCAGCATTTT.

This chain connects TRBV9 to TRBJ1-5, with TRBD1 identical over 11 bases. V trimming: 0 bases; J trimming: 9 bases; junction bases outside the gene matches: 5. The CDR3 consists of 15 residues. Germline V CDR1 and CDR2: SGDLS, YYNGEE. CDR3 in DNA: TGTGCCAGCAGCGTAGTTAGGGACAGGGGGGCGCCCCAGCATTTT. Translation: CASSVVRDRGAPQHF.

The CDR3 nucleotides read TGTGCCAGCAGCCCGACAGGCCGCGGAGAGACCCAGTACTTC. It is translated as CASSPTGRGETQYF. This chain uses TRBV7-3 with TRBJ2-5; D might be TRBD1 (6 bases). Germline V gives CDR1 SGHTA, CDR2 FQGTGA. With 5 bases removed from V and 4 bases from J, the gap between germline ends came to 14 bases. The CDR3 sequence is 14 residues long.

The chain has TRBV5-4 and TRBJ2-3; 7 nucleotides match TRBD1. CDR1 SGHNT and CDR2 YYREEE come from the germline V gene (reference sequence). The CDR3 is 15 residues long. Trimming at V came to 4 bases and at J to 3 bases, leaving 8 bases not matched to a gene. The CDR3 DNA reads as TGTGCCAGCAGCCCCACCGACAGGGTGACAGATACGCAGTATTTT. The encoded protein is CASSPTDRVTDTQYF.

The rearrangement links TRBV10-3 to TRBJ1-1; tentative D call: TRBD1 (5 bases). From germline, CDR1 is ENHRY and CDR2 SYGVKD. V shed 8 bases and J shed 0 bases, with 10 bases lying between them. CDR3 length: 13 amino acids. CDR3 residues: CAIQRGVNTEAFF. Here the CDR3 DNA reads TGTGCCATCCAGCGGGGGGTGAACACTGAAGCTTTCTTT.